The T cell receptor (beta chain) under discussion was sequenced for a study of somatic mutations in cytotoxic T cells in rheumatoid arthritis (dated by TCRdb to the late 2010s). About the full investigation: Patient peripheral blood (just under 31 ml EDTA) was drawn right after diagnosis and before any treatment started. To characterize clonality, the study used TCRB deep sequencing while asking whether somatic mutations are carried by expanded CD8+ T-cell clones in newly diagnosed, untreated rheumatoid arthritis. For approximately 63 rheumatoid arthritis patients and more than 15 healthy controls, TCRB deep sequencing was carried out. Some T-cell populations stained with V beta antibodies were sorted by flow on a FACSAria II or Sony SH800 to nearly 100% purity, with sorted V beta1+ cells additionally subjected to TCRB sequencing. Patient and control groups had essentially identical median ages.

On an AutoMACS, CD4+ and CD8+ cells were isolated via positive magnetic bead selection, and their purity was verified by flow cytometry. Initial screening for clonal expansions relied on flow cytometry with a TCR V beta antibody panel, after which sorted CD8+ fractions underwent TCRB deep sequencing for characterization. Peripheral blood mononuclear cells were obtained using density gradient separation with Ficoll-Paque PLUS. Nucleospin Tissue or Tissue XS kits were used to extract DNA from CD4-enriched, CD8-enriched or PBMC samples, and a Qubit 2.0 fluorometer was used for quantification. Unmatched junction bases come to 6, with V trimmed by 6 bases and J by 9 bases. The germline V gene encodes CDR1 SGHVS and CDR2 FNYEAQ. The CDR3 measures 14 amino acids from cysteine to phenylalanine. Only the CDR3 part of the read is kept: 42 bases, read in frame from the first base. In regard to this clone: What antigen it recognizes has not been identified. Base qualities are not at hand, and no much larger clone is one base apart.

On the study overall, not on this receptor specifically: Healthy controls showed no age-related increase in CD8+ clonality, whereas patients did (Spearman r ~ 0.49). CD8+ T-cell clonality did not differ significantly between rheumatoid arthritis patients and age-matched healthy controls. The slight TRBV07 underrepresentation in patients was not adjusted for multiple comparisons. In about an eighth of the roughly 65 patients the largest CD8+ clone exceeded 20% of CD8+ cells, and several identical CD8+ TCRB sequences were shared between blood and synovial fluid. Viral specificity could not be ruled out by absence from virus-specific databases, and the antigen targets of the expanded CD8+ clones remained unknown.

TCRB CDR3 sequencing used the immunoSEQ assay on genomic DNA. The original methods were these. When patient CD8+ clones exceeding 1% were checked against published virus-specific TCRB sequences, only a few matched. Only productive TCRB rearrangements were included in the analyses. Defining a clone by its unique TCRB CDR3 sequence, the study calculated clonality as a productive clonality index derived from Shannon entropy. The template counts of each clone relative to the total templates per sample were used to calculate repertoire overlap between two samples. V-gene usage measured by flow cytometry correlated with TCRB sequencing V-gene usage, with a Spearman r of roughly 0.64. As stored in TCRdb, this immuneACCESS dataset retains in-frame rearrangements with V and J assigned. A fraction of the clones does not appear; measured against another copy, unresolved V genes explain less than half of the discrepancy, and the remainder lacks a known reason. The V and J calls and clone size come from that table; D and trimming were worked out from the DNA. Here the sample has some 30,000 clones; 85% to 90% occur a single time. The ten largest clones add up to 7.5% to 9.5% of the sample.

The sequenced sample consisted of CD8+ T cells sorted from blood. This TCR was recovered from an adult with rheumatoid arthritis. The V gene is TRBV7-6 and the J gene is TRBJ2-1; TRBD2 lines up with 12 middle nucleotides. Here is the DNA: TGTGCCAGCAGTTGGACTAGCGGGATCCCTGAGCAGTTCTTC. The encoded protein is CASSWTSGIPEQFF.